This passage covers 17 T cell receptor beta chains from one sample sequenced in a study of blood T cell repertoires in COVID-19. Produced via immunoSEQ multiplex PCR; TCRdb's table is partial and in-frame only. The sample yields 490,000 or so clones, around 85% seen once. Source material: PBMCs or T cells enriched from blood (not recorded which). Receptors were obtained from a woman aged 60-70 years who had recovered from COVID-19.

The chain carries TRBV27 and TRBJ2-4, with D possibly matching TRBD2 (5 bases). V shed 6 bases and J shed 0 bases, with 18 bases lying between them. The CDR3 runs to 17 residues. Per the germline V gene, CDR1 is MNHEY and CDR2 is SMNVEV (reference sequence). CDR3 sequence: CASSHTVSEIAKNIQYF. The DNA for the CDR3 is TGTGCCAGCAGCCACACTGTTAGCGAGATAGCCAAAAACATTCAGTACTTC.

The chain is built from TRBV21-1 and TRBJ2-7; TRBD1, the D gene given by the table, was not confirmed from the DNA. TRBV21-1 is a recognized pseudogene. The CDR3 contains 14 residues. The DNA of the CDR3 is TGTGCCAGCAGCAAAGCCCCAGGGGCCTACGAGCAGTACGTC. This gives the protein CASSKAPGAYEQYV.

This sequence joins TRBV5-6 and TRBJ1-1; 7 nucleotides line up with TRBD1. Germline V gene sequence: CDR1 SGHDT, CDR2 YYEEEE. The CDR3 is made up of 13 amino acids. The junction had 7 bases not matched to a gene; V was cut back by 4 bases and J by 7 bases. CDR3 in DNA: TGTGCCAGCAGCCAGAGGGGGCGGGTTGAAGCTTTCTTT. This codes for CASSQRGRVEAFF.

The chain combines TRBV5-1 with TRBJ2-1; D may be TRBD1 (6 bases). The CDR3 runs 16 residues. V dropped 0 bases and J dropped 4 bases, with 14 bases sitting between them. Germline V lookup: CDR1 SGHRS, CDR2 YFSETQ. CDR3 region: CASSLATPGTYNEQFF. The CDR3 DNA reads TGCGCCAGCAGCTTGGCCACTCCGGGGACATACAATGAGCAGTTCTTC.

This clone turned up a few times. The gene calls are TRBV19 and TRBJ1-6; possibly TRBD1 for D (5 bases). V dropped 7 bases and J dropped 8 bases, with 15 bases sitting between them. The CDR3 contains 14 residues. The germline gives CDR1 LNHDA, CDR2 SQIVND (reference sequence). CDR3 nucleotide sequence: TGTGCCAGTATGGGGCCGGCCGCGGATTCACCCCTCCACTTT. Translated, it gives CASMGPAADSPLHF.

V and J are TRBV19 and TRBJ1-2; no firm D call. The CDR3 sequence is 10 residues long. The germline V gene encodes CDR1 LNHDA and CDR2 SQIVND (reference sequence). Trimming shortened V by 7 bases and J by 8 bases, and 8 bases separated the two germline ends. The CDR3 spells CASKSRGYTF. CDR3 nucleotides: TGTGCCAGTAAGAGTCGGGGCTACACCTTC. The entire variable domain, with the rest obtained from reference TRBV19 and TRBJ1-2, is as follows: DGGITQSPKYLFRKEGQNVTLSCEQNLNHDAMYWYRQDPGQGLRLIYYSQIVNDFQKGDIAEGYSVSREKKESFPLTVTSAQKNPTAFYLCASKSRGYTFGSGTRLTVV.

DNA of the CDR3: TGTGCCAGCAGTGACAGAGACACTTTATCCTACGAGCAGTACTTC. This gives the protein CASSDRDTLSYEQYF. The rearrangement joins TRBV6-4 to TRBJ2-7; the D is unclear. The CDR3 contains 15 residues. V was trimmed by 2 bases and J by 1 base, leaving 12 bases between them. Germline CDR1 is MRHNA and CDR2 is SNTAGT.

This clone appeared once. V is TRBV5-1 and J is TRBJ2-7; D not resolved. CDR1 is SGHRS, CDR2 YFSETQ, per germline. The CDR3 has 16 residues. V was trimmed by 4 bases and J by 3 bases, leaving 20 bases between them. CDR3 DNA sequence: TGCGCCAGCAGCCGACCTTCCCCGGGTACGGACTACGAGCAGTACTTC. Translating gives CASSRPSPGTDYEQYF. The whole variable domain, filled in from reference TRBV5-1 and TRBJ2-7, reads KAGVTQTPRYLIKTRGQQVTLSCSPISGHRSVSWYQQTPGQGLQFLFEYFSETQRNKGNFPGRFSGRQFSNSRSEMNVSTLELGDSALYLCASSRPSPGTDYEQYFGPGTRLTVT.

The V and J genes are TRBV9 and TRBJ2-2; tentatively, D is TRBD1 (5 bases). V was trimmed by 2 bases and J by 4 bases, leaving 18 bases between them. CDR1 SGDLS and CDR2 YYNGEE come from the germline V gene. The CDR3 sequence is 17 residues long. As DNA, the CDR3 is TGTGCCAGCAGCGTTACAGGATTGACAAAGGGCACCGGGGAGCTGTTTTTT. This gives the protein CASSVTGLTKGTGELFF.

The rearrangement uses TRBV11-2 and TRBJ2-1; D might be TRBD1 (5 bases). V was shortened by 6 bases and J by 4 bases, with 10 bases between the two germline ends. From germline, CDR1 is SGHAT and CDR2 FQNNGV. This CDR3 has 13 amino acids. CDR3 DNA sequence: TGTGCCAGCAGGGAAAGGGGATACAATGAGCAGTTCTTC. Translating it yields CASRERGYNEQFF.

The chain uses TRBV10-3 and TRBJ2-2; a weak D match, TRBD1 (5 bases). V shed 8 bases and J shed 4 bases, with 17 bases lying between them. The CDR3 is 15 amino acids. In germline, CDR1 is ENHRY, CDR2 SYGVKD. The chain's CDR3 is CAIDMGHQGTGELFF. The CDR3 DNA sequence: TGTGCCATCGATATGGGGCATCAGGGCACCGGGGAGCTGTTTTTT.

This clone was observed a few times. This chain joins TRBV6-5 and TRBJ2-3; 11 positions agree with TRBD2. With V trimmed by 0 bases and J by 7 bases, 3 bases remained unmatched. Per germline, CDR1 MNHEY and CDR2 SVGAGI. The CDR3 loop spans 15 amino acids. The CDR3 DNA sequence: TGTGCCAGCAGTTACTCGACTAGCGGGGCTTATACGCAGTATTTT. This encodes CASSYSTSGAYTQYF.

The DNA for the CDR3 is TGTGCCAGCAGCGCCAGAATCCGGGACACTTACTATGGCTACACCTTC. Amino acids: CASSARIRDTYYGYTF. The gene calls are TRBV9 and TRBJ1-2, with TRBD1 as a possible D gene (6 bases). V was shortened by 3 bases and J by 3 bases, with 18 bases between the two germline ends. Per germline, CDR1 SGDLS and CDR2 YYNGEE. The CDR3 runs 16 residues.

The chain combines TRBV28 with TRBJ1-2, with D possibly TRBD1 on 5 matching bases. V was trimmed by 6 bases and J by 4 bases, leaving 12 bases between them. The CDR3 runs to 13 residues. The germline gives CDR1 MDHEN, CDR2 SYDVKM. The CDR3 here is CASSPRVPYGYTF. In DNA, the CDR3 is TGTGCCAGCAGCCCCAGGGTCCCCTATGGCTACACCTTC.

V and J are TRBV11-2 and TRBJ2-3, with D possibly matching TRBD2 (5 bases). Germline V gene lookup returns CDR1 SGHAT and CDR2 FQNNGV. Trimming shortened V by 2 bases and J by 1 base, and 10 bases separated the two germline ends. This CDR3 is built from 15 residues. The CDR3 sequence: CASSLLARGTDTQYF. CDR3 DNA sequence: TGTGCCAGCAGCTTACTAGCACGAGGCACAGATACGCAGTATTTT.

The rearrangement uses TRBV5-6 and TRBJ2-1; TRBD2 agrees at 11 bases. Germline V gives CDR1 SGHDT, CDR2 YYEEEE. V lost 4 bases, J lost 7 bases, and 7 bases stayed unmatched. The CDR3 sequence is 15 residues long. CDR3 sequence (DNA): TGTGCCAGCAGCGTTAGCGGGGGGGTTTGGAATGAGCAGTTCTTC. Protein product: CASSVSGGVWNEQFF.

This rearrangement joins TRBV2 to TRBJ1-4, with TRBD1 identical over 7 bases. Trimming removed 4 bases from V and 4 bases from J; junction bases left unmatched: 3. Germline values: CDR1 SNHLY, CDR2 FYNNEI. The length of the CDR3 is 14 residues. The CDR3 region is CASSGQGGNEKLFF. The DNA for the CDR3 is TGTGCCAGCAGTGGACAGGGTGGTAATGAAAAACTGTTTTTT.